One and the same sample provided the 15 T cell receptor beta chains below, sequenced in a study of molecular identifiers for immune sequencing clone quantification. Using its own MiXCR run on the PCR reads, TCRdb lists one record per CDR3 protein. The sample has around 40,000 distinct CDR3 sequences; over 15% are singletons. The sample comprised naive CD8+ T cells from blood, with Jurkat cell RNA spiked in. The sample's subset: FACS-sorted CD8+CD4-CCR7+CD45RA+ naive T cells. These receptors were obtained from a human donor in good health. Some libraries in this study had Jurkat cell RNA spiked in.

This clonotype was detected ten times or more. CDR3 in DNA: TGTGCCAGCAGTTATAGTCTAGGTGAGCAGTTCTTC. It is translated as CASSYSLGEQFF. The chain joins TRBV12-3 or TRBV12-4 to TRBJ2-1; D remains unclear. The CDR3 is 12 residues long. Trimming stripped 4 bases from V and 9 bases from J, with 10 bases between.

Worth noting for this clonotype: A much larger clone is a single base away; this may be a read error. The chain joins TRBV6-2 or TRBV6-3 to TRBJ1-5, with D perhaps matching TRBD1 (6 bases). The CDR3 extends over 14 amino acids. Germline loops: CDR1 MNHEY, CDR2 SVGEGT. In nucleotides, the CDR3 is TGTGCCAGCAGACACGACAGGTACAATCGGCCCCAGCATTTT. Its translation: CASRHDRYNRPQHF.

This clonotype was counted ten times or more. The rearrangement joins TRBV10-3 to TRBJ2-1; D gene unclear. The germline V and J ends were trimmed by 5 bases and 7 bases, with 9 bases remaining between them. This CDR3 contains 12 residues. CDR1 is ENHRY and CDR2 is SYGVKD in the germline V gene. DNA for the CDR3: TGTGCCATCAGTCTGCTCGGAAATGAGCAGTTCTTC. Residues: CAISLLGNEQFF.

This clonotype was seen once. The chain has TRBV10-1 and TRBJ2-3; D may be TRBD1 (5 bases). CDR1 and CDR2 from the germline V gene are WNHNN and SYGVQD (reference sequence). The CDR3 length is 14 residues. The ends were cut back, 2 bases at V and 5 bases at J, with 11 bases in the middle. CDR3 protein: CASSEDLRGDTQYF. CDR3 DNA sequence: TGCGCCAGCAGTGAGGATCTTAGGGGAGATACGCAGTATTTT.

On this clonotype itself: Likely a read error: the CDR3 ends without its conserved phenylalanine or tryptophan. This CDR3 reads CATSELKRGSTDMQYS. CDR3 sequence (DNA): TGTGCCACCAGTGAACTGAAGCGGGGAAGCACAGATATGCAGTATTCT. The chain employs TRBV24-1 and TRBJ2-3, with 7 bases that match TRBD2. The CDR3 has 16 amino acids. Germline-derived CDR1 and CDR2 are KGHDR and SFDVKD.

In this sample, this clonotype is medium-sized. This chain joins TRBV7-9 and TRBJ2-6, with D possibly matching TRBD2 (6 bases). The V gene's germline CDR1 is SEHNR and CDR2 FQNEAQ (reference sequence). CDR3 length equals 17 residues. Trimming took off 1 base at V and 2 bases at J, with 12 bases between the two ends. As DNA, the CDR3 is TGTGCCAGCAGCTTAGTTCCAGGGAGGCCTGGGGCCAACGTCCTGACTTTC. Translating it yields CASSLVPGRPGANVLTF.

Note on this clonotype: A read error may explain this, as a much larger clone is one base away. No conserved phenylalanine or tryptophan is present at the end of the CDR3, so a read error is the likely explanation. The J gene is TRBJ1-1, the V gene TRBV9; TRBD1 matches at 8 bases. Trimming removed 6 bases from V and 5 bases from J; junction bases left unmatched: 9. This CDR3 contains 14 residues. Germline V gene data show CDR1 as SGDLS and CDR2 as YYNGEE. The CDR3 coding sequence is TGTGCCAGCAACAGCCAGGGGGCTCGTACTGAAGCTTTCCTT. Residues: CASNSQGARTEAFL.

About this clonotype: One base away lies a much larger clone, so this may be a sequencing read error. V and J are TRBV6-2 or TRBV6-3 and TRBJ2-1, with D unresolved. This CDR3 has 15 residues. CDR1 and CDR2 from the germline V gene are MNHEY and SVGEGT. The CDR3 DNA sequence: TGTTCCAGCAGGAGTAGGGTTGTGGCCTACAATGAGCAGTTCTTC. This encodes CSSRSRVVAYNEQFF.

This clonotype was detected ten times or more. The chain combines TRBV29-1 with TRBJ1-2; no firm D call. V was shortened by 3 bases and J by 0 bases, with 11 bases between the two germline ends. Germline CDR1 SQVTM, CDR2 ANQGSEA. The CDR3 has 14 amino acids. CDR3 DNA: TGCAGCGTTGACCTGGGCCGGGCTAACTATGGCTACACCTTC. It codes for CSVDLGRANYGYTF.

This clonotype has at least ten counts. CDR3 region: CSVGGRNTEAFF. The CDR3, as DNA: TGCAGCGTTGGGGGACGGAACACTGAAGCTTTCTTT. The V gene is TRBV29-1, the J gene TRBJ1-1; weak D call: TRBD1 (5 bases). The CDR3 covers 12 residues. Trimming removed 4 bases at V and 1 base at J, with 7 bases between. The germline V gene encodes CDR1 SQVTM and CDR2 ANQGSEA.

The sample holds many counts of this clonotype. The chain combines TRBV4-1 with TRBJ2-7, with 10 bases lining up with TRBD2. CDR3 length: 15 residues. In germline, CDR1 is MGHRA, CDR2 YSYEKL. Unmatched junction bases numbered 7, after V lost 1 base and J lost 7 bases. CDR3 amino acids: CASSQVASGSGEQYF. CDR3 nucleotides: TGCGCCAGCAGCCAAGTTGCTAGCGGGAGTGGGGAGCAGTACTTC.

In its sample, this clonotype was seen many times. The chain carries TRBV20-1 and TRBJ2-5; D is perhaps TRBD1 or TRBD2 (6 bases each). The germline gives CDR1 DFQATT, CDR2 SNEGSKA (reference sequence). V was pared by 0 bases and J by 5 bases, with 22 bases between. The CDR3 length is 17 residues. CDR3: CSARDMRGASPSETQYF. The CDR3 bases are TGCAGTGCTAGAGATATGAGGGGGGCTAGCCCATCGGAGACCCAGTACTTC.

This clonotype appeared many times. The chain combines TRBV13 with TRBJ2-5; unclear D gene. This CDR3 spans 14 amino acids. Trimming stripped 0 bases from V and 4 bases from J, with 9 bases between. Germline V gene lookup returns CDR1 PRHDT and CDR2 FYEKMQ (reference sequence). The CDR3: CASSLGPRRETQYF. DNA of the CDR3: TGTGCCAGCAGCTTAGGACCTAGGCGAGAGACCCAGTACTTC.

V usage is TRBV29-1 and J usage is TRBJ2-7, with D tentatively TRBD1 (5 bases). Trimming took 5 bases from V and 3 from J, leaving 20 bases between them. This CDR3 region has 15 residues. The germline gives CDR1 SQVTM, CDR2 ANQGSEA. CDR3 in amino acids: CSVFYDKGVVYEQYF. In nucleotides, the CDR3 is TGCAGCGTTTTCTACGACAAAGGGGTTGTCTACGAGCAGTACTTC.

This clonotype was counted once. With a much larger clone just one base away, this may be a read error. V and J are TRBV6-2 or TRBV6-3 and TRBJ1-5; D is perhaps TRBD1 (6 bases). Germline lookup yields CDR1 MNHEY and CDR2 SVGEGT. The CDR3 extends over 14 amino acids. Deletions cut 6 bases from V and 3 bases from J, with 12 bases between. In DNA form, the CDR3 reads TGTGCCAGCAGACACGACAGGCACAATCAGCCCCAGCATTTT. Its translation is CASRHDRHNQPQHF.